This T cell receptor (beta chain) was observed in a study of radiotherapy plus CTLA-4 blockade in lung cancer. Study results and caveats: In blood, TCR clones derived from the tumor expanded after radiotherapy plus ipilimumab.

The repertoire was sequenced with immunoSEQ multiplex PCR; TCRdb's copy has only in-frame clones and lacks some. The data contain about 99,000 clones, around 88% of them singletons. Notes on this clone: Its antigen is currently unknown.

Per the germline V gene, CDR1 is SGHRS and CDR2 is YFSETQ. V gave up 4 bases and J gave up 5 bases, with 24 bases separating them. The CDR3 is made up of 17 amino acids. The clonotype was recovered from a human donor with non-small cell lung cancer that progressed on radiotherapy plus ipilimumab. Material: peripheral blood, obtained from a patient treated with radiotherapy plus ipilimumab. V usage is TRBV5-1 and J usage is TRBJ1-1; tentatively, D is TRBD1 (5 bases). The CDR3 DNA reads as TGCGCCAGCAGCGCGAAGGGGACGGGGACCTTGAGGACTGAAGCTTTCTTT. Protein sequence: CASSAKGTGTLRTEAFF. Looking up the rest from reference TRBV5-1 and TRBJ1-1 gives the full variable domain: KAGVTQTPRYLIKTRGQQVTLSCSPISGHRSVSWYQQTPGQGLQFLFEYFSETQRNKGNFPGRFSGRQFSNSRSEMNVSTLELGDSALYLCASSAKGTGTLRTEAFFGQGTRLTVV.